This entry is about one T cell receptor beta chain. The sample originates from a study of vaccination and CD4 T cells after COVID-19. TCRdb re-called the PCR reads with MiXCR, one entry per CDR3 protein. The sample includes 25,000 to 35,000 distinct CDR3 sequences, about 46% of them seen just once. Regarding time point: late sampling 161 to 241 days after vaccination in three convalescent patients. PCR positivity was dated March to December 2020, before US Alpha, Beta and Delta variants. V was cut by 0 bases and J by 4 bases, with 7 bases left in between. CDR1 is LNHNV, CDR2 YYDKDF, per germline (reference sequence). The CDR3 has 14 residues.

The specimen comprised CD4+ T cells from blood, sampled about 7 months after SARS-CoV-2 vaccination. The origin of this receptor is a human donor who had recovered from COVID-19. This chain links TRBV15 with TRBJ2-1; no definite D call. CDR3 coding DNA: TGTGCCACCAGCAGAGAAGGTGGATACAATGAGCAGTTCTTC. Residues: CATSREGGYNEQFF.